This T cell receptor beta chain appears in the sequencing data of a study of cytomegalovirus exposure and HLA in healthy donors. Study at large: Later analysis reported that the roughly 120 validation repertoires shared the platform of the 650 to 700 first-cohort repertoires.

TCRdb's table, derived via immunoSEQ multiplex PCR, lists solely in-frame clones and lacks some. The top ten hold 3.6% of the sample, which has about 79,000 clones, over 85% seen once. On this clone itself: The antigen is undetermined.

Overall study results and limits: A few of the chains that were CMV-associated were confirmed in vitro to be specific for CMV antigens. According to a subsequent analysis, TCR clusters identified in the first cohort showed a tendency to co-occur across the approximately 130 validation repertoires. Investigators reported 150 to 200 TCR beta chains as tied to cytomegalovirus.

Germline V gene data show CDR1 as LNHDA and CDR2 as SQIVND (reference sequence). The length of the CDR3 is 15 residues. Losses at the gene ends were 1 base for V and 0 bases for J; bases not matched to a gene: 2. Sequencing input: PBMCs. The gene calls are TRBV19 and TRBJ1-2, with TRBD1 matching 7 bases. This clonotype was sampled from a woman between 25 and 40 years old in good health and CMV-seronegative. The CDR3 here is CASSIGDRSNYGYTF. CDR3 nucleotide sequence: TGTGCCAGTAGTATAGGGGACAGATCTAACTATGGCTACACCTTC. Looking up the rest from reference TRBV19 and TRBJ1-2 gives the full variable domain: DGGITQSPKYLFRKEGQNVTLSCEQNLNHDAMYWYRQDPGQGLRLIYYSQIVNDFQKGDIAEGYSVSREKKESFPLTVTSAQKNPTAFYLCASSIGDRSNYGYTFGSGTRLTVV.